This TCR beta chain was documented in a study of blood T cell repertoires in COVID-19. The CDR3 is made up of 16 amino acids. Germline assignment: CDR1 MDHEN and CDR2 SYDVKM. The germline V and J ends were trimmed by 1 base and 2 bases, with 13 bases remaining between them. Repertoires were generated with immunoSEQ multiplex PCR, while TCRdb's copy carries only in-frame clones and drops some. The sample lists around 100,000 clones, approximately 81% seen once, with about 1.3% in the top ten. This chain joins TRBV28 and TRBJ2-3; D may be TRBD2 (6 bases). The sample comprised peripheral blood. The receptor was derived from a man in his forties with acute or convalescent COVID-19. The CDR3 DNA reads TGTGCCAGCAGTTTATTAGGCGGGACCTCCACAGATACGCAGTATTTT. Protein product: CASSLLGGTSTDTQYF.